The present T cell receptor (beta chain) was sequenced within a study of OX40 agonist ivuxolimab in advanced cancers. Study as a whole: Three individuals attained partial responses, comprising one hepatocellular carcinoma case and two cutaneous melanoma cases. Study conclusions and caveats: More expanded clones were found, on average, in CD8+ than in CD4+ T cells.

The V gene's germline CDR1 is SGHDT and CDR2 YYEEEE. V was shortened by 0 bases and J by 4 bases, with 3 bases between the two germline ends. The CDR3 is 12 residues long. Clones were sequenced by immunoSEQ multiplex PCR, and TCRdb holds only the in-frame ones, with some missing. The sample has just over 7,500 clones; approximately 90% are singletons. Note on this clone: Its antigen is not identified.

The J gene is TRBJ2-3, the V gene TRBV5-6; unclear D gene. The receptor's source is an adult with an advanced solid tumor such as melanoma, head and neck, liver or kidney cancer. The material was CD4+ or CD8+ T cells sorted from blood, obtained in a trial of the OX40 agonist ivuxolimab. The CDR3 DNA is TGTGCCAGCAGCTTGGCGGCAGATACGCAGTATTTT. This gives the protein CASSLAADTQYF.